This T cell receptor (beta chain) was retrieved from a study of Ad26.COV2.S vaccination and SARS-CoV-2 variants. Method: immunoSEQ multiplex PCR; TCRdb's copy keeps in-frame clones and lacks some. The data show 400,000 to 450,000 clones, over 80% seen once. Treatment noted: about 20 received Ad26.COV2.S at low or high dose, single or two shots; about 5 received placebo; per-sample allocation not given. Repertoires come from day 63 after the first vaccine or placebo injection. Germline V CDR1 and CDR2: MNHEY, SVGAGI. The CDR3 spans 13 residues. Trimming pared 6 bases from V and 2 bases from J, leaving 11 bases between. General study findings and limits: Placebo and vaccine recipients had non-spike TCR breadth that was similar. People given the vaccine had a wider spike-specific TCR breadth than placebo recipients did.

As for this clone: Its antigen remains unknown. Other DNA sequences in the sample encode the same CDR3.

The TCR comes from a person aged 18-60 years who received the Ad26.COV2.S COVID-19 vaccine or a placebo. Sequences were derived from peripheral blood, sampled in a trial of Ad26.COV2.S vaccine versus placebo. V usage is TRBV6-5 and J usage is TRBJ2-7; unclear D gene. Written as DNA, the CDR3 is TGTGCCAGCAGGACCGGCGGAGCCTACGAGCAGTACTTC. It translates to CASRTGGAYEQYF.